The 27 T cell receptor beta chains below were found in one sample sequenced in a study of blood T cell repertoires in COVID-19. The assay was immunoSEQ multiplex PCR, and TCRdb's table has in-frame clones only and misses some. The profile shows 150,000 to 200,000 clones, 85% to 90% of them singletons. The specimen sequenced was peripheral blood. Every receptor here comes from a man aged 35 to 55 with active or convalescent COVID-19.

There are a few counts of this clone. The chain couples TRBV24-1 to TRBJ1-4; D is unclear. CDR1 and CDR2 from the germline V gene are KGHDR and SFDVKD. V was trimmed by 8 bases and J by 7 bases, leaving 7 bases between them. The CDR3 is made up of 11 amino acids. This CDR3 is CATTPSEKLFF. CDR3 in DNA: TGTGCCACCACTCCCAGTGAAAAACTGTTTTTT.

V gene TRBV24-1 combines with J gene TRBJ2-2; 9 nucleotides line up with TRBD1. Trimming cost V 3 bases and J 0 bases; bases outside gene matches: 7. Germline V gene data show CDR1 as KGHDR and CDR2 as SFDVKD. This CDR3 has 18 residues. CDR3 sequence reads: CATSDPRGQGTNTGELFF. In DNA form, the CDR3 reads TGTGCCACCAGTGATCCCCGCGGACAGGGGACGAACACCGGGGAGCTGTTTTTT.

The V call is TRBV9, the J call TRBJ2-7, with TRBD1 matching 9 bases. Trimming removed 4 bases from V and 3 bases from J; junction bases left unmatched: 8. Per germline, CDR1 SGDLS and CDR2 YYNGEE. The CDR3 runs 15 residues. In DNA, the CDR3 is TGTGCCAGCAGCCCAAGGGACAGGGCTCTCTACGAGCAGTACTTC. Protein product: CASSPRDRALYEQYF.

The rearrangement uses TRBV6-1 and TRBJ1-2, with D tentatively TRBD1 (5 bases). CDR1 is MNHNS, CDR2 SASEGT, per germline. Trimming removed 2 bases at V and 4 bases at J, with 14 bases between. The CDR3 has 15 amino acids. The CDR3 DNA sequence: TGTGCCAGCAGTGAAAGCGGGCAGGGAGGCTATGGCTACACCTTC. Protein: CASSESGQGGYGYTF.

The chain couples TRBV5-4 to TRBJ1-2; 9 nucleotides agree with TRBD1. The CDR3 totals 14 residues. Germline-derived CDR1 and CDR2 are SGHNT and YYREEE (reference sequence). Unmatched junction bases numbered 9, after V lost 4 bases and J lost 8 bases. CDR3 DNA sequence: TGTGCCAGCAGCAAGGACAGGGGATCGACGGGCTACACCTTC. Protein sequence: CASSKDRGSTGYTF.

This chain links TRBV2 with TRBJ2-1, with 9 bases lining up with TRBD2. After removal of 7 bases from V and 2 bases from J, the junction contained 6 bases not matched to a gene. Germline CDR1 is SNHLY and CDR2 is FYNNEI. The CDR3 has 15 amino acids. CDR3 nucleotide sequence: TGTGCCAGCACTAGCGGGGACCCTACCTACAATGAGCAGTTCTTC. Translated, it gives CASTSGDPTYNEQFF. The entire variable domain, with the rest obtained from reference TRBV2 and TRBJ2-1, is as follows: EPEVTQTPSHQVTQMGQEVILRCVPISNHLYFYWYRQILGQKVEFLVSFYNNEISEKSEIFDDQFSVERPDGSNFTLKIRSTKLEDSAMYFCASTSGDPTYNEQFFGPGTRLTVL.

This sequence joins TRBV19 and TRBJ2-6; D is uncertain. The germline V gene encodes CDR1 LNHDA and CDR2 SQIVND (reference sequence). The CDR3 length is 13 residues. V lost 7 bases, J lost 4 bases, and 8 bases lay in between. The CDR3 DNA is TGTGCCAGTACTACCACCGGGGCCAACGTCCTGACTTTC. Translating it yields CASTTTGANVLTF.

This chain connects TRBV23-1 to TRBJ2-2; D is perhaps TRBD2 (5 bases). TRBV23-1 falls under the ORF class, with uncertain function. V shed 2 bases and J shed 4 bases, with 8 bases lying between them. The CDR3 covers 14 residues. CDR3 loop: CASSQNGGTGELFF. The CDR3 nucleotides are TGCGCCAGCAGTCAAAATGGAGGCACCGGGGAGCTGTTTTTT.

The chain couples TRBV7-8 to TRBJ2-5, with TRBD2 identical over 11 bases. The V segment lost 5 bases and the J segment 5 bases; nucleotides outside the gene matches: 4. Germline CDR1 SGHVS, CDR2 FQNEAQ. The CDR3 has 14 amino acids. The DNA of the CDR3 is TGTGCCAGCAGCATGGGACTAGCGGAGGAGACCCAGTACTTC. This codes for CASSMGLAEETQYF.

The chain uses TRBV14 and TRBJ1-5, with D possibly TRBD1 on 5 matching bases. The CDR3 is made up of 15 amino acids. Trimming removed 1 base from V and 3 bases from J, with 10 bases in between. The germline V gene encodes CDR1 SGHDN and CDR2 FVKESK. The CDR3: CASSQGTGPNQPQHF. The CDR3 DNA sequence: TGTGCCAGCAGCCAAGGAACAGGCCCCAATCAGCCCCAGCATTTT.

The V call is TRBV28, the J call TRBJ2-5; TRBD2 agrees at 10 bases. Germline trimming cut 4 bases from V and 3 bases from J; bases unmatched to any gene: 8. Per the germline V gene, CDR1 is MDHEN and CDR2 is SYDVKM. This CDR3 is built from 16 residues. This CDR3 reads CASSSTSGDPKETQYF. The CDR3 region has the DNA TGTGCCAGCAGTTCAACTAGCGGGGACCCTAAAGAGACCCAGTACTTC.

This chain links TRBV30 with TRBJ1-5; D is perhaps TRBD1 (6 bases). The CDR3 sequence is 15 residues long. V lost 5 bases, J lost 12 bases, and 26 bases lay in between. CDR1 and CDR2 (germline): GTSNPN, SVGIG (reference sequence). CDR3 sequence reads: CAWAAQGGTISRQHF. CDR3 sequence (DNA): TGTGCCTGGGCAGCACAGGGTGGGACAATCAGTCGCCAGCATTTT.

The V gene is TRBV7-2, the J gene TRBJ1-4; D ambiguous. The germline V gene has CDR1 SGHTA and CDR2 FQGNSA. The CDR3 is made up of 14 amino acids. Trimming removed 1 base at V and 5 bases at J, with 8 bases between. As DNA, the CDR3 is TGTGCCAGCAGCTTAGGTCCGGGGAATGAAAAACTGTTTTTT. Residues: CASSLGPGNEKLFF. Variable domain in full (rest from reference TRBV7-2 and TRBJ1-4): GAGVSQSPSNKVTEKGKDVELRCDPISGHTALYWYRQSLGQGLEFLIYFQGNSAPDKSGLPSDRFSAERTGGSVSTLTIQRTQQEDSAVYLCASSLGPGNEKLFFGSGTQLSVL.

As DNA, the CDR3 is TGTGCCAGCGAAGGGCAGGGGCGTAGCTCCTACAATGAGCAGTTCTTC. This sequence encodes CASEGQGRSSYNEQFF. This rearrangement joins TRBV11-1 to TRBJ2-1, with D possibly matching TRBD1 (6 bases). This CDR3 comprises 16 residues. Germline-derived CDR1 and CDR2 are SGHAT and FQDESV (reference sequence). Trimming took off 8 bases at V and 0 bases at J, with 17 bases between the two ends.

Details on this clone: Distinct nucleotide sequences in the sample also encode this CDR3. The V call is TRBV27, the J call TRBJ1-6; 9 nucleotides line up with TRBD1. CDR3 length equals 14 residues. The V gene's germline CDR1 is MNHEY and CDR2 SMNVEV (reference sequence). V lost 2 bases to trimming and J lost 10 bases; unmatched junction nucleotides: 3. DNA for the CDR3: TGTGCCAGCAGTTTAGACAGGGGGGAATCACCCCTCCACTTT. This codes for CASSLDRGESPLHF.

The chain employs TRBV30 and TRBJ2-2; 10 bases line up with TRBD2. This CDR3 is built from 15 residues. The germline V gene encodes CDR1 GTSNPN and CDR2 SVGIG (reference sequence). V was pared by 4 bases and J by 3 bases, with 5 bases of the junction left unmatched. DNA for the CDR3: TGTGCCTGGAATCTAGCGGGGGTAGACACCGGGGAGCTGTTTTTT. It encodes CAWNLAGVDTGELFF.

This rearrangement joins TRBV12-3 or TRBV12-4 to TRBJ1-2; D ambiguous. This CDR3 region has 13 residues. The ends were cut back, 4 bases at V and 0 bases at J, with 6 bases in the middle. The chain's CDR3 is CASSSPANYGYTF. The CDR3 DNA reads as TGTGCCAGCAGTTCTCCCGCTAACTATGGCTACACCTTC.

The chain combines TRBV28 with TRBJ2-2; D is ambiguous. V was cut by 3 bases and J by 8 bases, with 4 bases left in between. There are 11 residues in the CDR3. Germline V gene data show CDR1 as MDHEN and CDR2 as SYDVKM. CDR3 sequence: CASSFRGELFF. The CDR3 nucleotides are TGTGCCAGCAGTTTTCGGGGGGAGCTGTTTTTT.

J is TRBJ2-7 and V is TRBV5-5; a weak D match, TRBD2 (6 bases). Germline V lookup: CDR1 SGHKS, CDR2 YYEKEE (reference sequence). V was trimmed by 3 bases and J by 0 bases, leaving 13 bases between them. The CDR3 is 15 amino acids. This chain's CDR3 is CASSSLGTGSYEQYF. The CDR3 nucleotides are TGTGCCAGCAGCTCCCTCGGGACTGGCTCCTACGAGCAGTACTTC.

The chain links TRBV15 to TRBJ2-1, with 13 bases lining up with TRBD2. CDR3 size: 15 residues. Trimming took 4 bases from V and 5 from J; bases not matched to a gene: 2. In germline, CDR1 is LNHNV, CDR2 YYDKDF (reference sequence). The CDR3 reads CATSKGLAGNNEQFF. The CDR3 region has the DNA TGTGCCACCAGCAAGGGACTAGCGGGGAACAATGAGCAGTTCTTC.

The CDR3 DNA is TGTGCCAGTAGTATAGGGGGACTAGCGGTCCACGAGCAGTACTTC. Translation gives CASSIGGLAVHEQYF. This sequence joins TRBV19 and TRBJ2-7; 11 bases line up with TRBD2. CDR1 is LNHDA and CDR2 is SQIVND in the germline V gene (reference sequence). The CDR3 consists of 15 residues. V was pared by 1 base and J by 5 bases, with 4 bases of the junction left unmatched.

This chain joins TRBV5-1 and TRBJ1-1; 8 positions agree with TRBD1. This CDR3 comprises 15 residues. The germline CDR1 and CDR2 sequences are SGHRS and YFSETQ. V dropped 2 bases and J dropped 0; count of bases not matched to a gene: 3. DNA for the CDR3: TGCGCCAGCAGCTTTTGGGACAGGCTGAACACTGAAGCTTTCTTT. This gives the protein CASSFWDRLNTEAFF.

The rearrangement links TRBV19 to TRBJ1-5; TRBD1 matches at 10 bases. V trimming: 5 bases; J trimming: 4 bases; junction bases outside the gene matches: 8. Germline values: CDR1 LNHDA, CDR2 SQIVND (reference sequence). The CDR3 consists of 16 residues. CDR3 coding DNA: TGTGCCAGTAGTGACGGGACAGGGGTTCTAAATCAGCCCCAGCATTTT. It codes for CASSDGTGVLNQPQHF.

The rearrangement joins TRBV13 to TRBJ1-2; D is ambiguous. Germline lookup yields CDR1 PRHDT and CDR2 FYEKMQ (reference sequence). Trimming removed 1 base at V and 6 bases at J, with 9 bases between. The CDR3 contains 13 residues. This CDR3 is CASSLDMGDGYTF. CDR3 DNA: TGTGCCAGCAGCTTAGATATGGGAGATGGCTACACCTTC.

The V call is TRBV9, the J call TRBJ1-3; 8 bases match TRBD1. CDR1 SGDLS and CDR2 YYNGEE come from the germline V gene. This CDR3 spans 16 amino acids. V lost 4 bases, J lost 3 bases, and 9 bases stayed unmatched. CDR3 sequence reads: CASSTRDRGYGNTIYF. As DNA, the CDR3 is TGTGCCAGCAGCACCCGCGACAGGGGATATGGAAACACCATATATTTT.

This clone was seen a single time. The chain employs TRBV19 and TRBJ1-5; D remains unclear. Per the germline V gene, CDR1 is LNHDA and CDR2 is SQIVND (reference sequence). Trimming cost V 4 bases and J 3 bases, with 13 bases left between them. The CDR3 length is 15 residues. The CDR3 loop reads CASSTTPETNQPQHF. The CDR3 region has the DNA TGTGCCAGTAGTACAACTCCGGAGACCAATCAGCCCCAGCATTTT.

The CDR3 loop is CASTGQGSRNQPQHF. CDR3 DNA sequence: TGTGCCAGCACCGGACAGGGGTCAAGAAATCAGCCCCAGCATTTT. This sequence joins TRBV2 and TRBJ1-5; 9 bases fit TRBD1. V lost 7 bases to trimming and J lost 4 bases; unmatched junction nucleotides: 8. CDR1 and CDR2 from the germline V gene are SNHLY and FYNNEI. This CDR3 has 15 amino acids.